This section outlines one T cell receptor (beta chain) sequence together with its context. The data were obtained in a study of blood T cell repertoires in COVID-19. Looking at the study overall: COVID-19 samples from acute and convalescent phases originated in the United States, Italy and Spain.

Between the trimmed V and J ends, which lost 5 bases and 1 base, there was a span of 12 bases. Germline V gene lookup returns CDR1 SGHTA and CDR2 FQGTGA. The CDR3 covers 16 residues. Measured with immunoSEQ multiplex PCR; TCRdb has only the in-frame clones, and not every one. The sample yields over 250,000 clones, 88% seen once. The receptor comes from a woman between 25 and 40 years old with acute or convalescent COVID-19. Material: peripheral blood. This chain uses TRBV7-3 with TRBJ2-6; a possible D gene is TRBD1 (5 bases). The CDR3 loop is CASSHPQGSGANVLTF. The CDR3 bases are TGTGCCAGCAGCCATCCCCAGGGATCTGGGGCCAACGTCCTGACTTTC.